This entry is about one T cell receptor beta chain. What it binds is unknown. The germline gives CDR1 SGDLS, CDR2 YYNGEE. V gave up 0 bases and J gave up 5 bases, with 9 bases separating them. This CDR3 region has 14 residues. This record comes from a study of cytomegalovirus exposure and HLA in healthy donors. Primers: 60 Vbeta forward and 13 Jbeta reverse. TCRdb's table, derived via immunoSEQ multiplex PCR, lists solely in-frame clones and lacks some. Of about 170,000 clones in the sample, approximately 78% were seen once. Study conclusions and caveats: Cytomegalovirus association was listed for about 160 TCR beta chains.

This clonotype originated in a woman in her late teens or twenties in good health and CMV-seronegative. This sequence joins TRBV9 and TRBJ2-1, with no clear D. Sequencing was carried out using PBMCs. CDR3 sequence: CASSVDGSNNEQFF. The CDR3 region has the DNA TGTGCCAGCAGCGTAGATGGCAGTAACAATGAGCAGTTCTTC.